Each of the 16 T cell receptor beta chains below was sequenced from the same sample in a study of blood T cell repertoires in COVID-19 (dated by TCRdb to 2018 to 2020). Libraries were prepared through the immunoSEQ multiplex PCR assay. TCRdb's version of the immuneACCESS table is confined to in-frame rearrangements and falls short of the full clone set. An unresolved V gene accounts for under half of the shortfall where checked; the remainder is of unknown origin. The sample table lists fewer than 50,000 clones, 90% of them with a count of one. The leading ten clones occupy under 30% of the sample. Sequences were obtained from peripheral blood. The receptor source for this set is a man between 60 and 75 years old with active or convalescent COVID-19.

In nucleotides, the CDR3 is TGTGCCAGCAGTCTGGGACTAGGGCGGGGCGAGCAGTACTTC. It specifies CASSLGLGRGEQYF. The chain uses TRBV2 and TRBJ2-7, with 8 positions matching TRBD2. The junction had 9 bases not matched to a gene; V was cut back by 5 bases and J by 6 bases. This CDR3 region has 14 residues. The V gene's germline CDR1 is SNHLY and CDR2 FYNNEI.

V gene TRBV11-2 combines with J gene TRBJ2-1; D is perhaps TRBD1 (5 bases). The CDR3 consists of 12 residues. V dropped 2 bases and J dropped 10 bases, with 9 bases sitting between them. Germline V lookup: CDR1 SGHAT, CDR2 FQNNGV. CDR3: CASSLMAGEQFF. CDR3 DNA sequence: TGTGCCAGCAGCTTAATGGCAGGGGAGCAGTTCTTC.

This sequence joins TRBV27 and TRBJ2-5, with 8 bases fitting TRBD1. V was pared by 4 bases and J by 4 bases, with 14 bases of the junction left unmatched. Per germline, CDR1 MNHEY and CDR2 SMNVEV (reference sequence). This CDR3 has 17 amino acids. The CDR3 reads CASSSPRGQGFSETQYF. CDR3 sequence (DNA): TGTGCCAGCAGTTCGCCTCGCGGACAGGGATTCTCAGAGACCCAGTACTTC.

This clone was seen only once. The rearrangement uses TRBV29-1 and TRBJ2-7; possibly TRBD1 for D (6 bases). The CDR3 is made up of 13 amino acids. V shed 4 bases and J shed 3 bases, with 13 bases lying between them. Germline CDR1 SQVTM, CDR2 ANQGSEA. DNA for the CDR3: TGCAGCGTTGTTACAGGGAGTGGCTACGAGCAGTACTTC. Protein product: CSVVTGSGYEQYF.

The CDR3 here is CASSHVVARNEQYF. Written as DNA, the CDR3 is TGTGCCAGCAGCCACGTGGTAGCCAGAAACGAGCAGTACTTC. This chain links TRBV6-6 with TRBJ2-7; D is unresolved. CDR3 length equals 14 residues. V shed 6 bases and J shed 5 bases, with 17 bases lying between them. Per germline, CDR1 MNHNY and CDR2 SVGAGI (reference sequence).

The gene calls are TRBV10-3 and TRBJ2-5; TRBD2 matches 14 bases. With 8 bases clipped from V and 5 bases from J, the junction kept 7 bases outside the gene matches. CDR1 is ENHRY and CDR2 is SYGVKD in the germline V gene. This CDR3 comprises 15 residues. The CDR3: CAIGTSGSSGETQYF. The CDR3 DNA reads TGTGCCATCGGGACTAGCGGGAGTTCTGGGGAGACCCAGTACTTC.

V gene TRBV9 combines with J gene TRBJ1-4, with D unclear. Trimming removed 4 bases from V and 6 bases from J, with 19 bases in between. Germline lookup yields CDR1 SGDLS and CDR2 YYNGEE. This CDR3 has 16 amino acids. The CDR3 DNA reads as TGTGCCAGCAGCCCAAAACTACCGCAGGAGGATGAAAAACTGTTTTTT. Translation gives CASSPKLPQEDEKLFF. Supplemented by reference TRBV9 and TRBJ1-4, the full variable domain reads DSGVTQTPKHLITATGQRVTLRCSPRSGDLSVYWYQQSLDQGLQFLIQYYNGEERAKGNILERFSAQQFPDLHSELNLSSLELGDSALYFCASSPKLPQEDEKLFFGSGTQLSVL.

V usage is TRBV18 and J usage is TRBJ2-5; D call uncertain. The V gene lost 0 bases and the J gene lost 5 bases, with 7 bases spanning the gap. Germline values: CDR1 KGHSH, CDR2 LQKENI. The CDR3 length is 13 residues. For the CDR3, the DNA is TGTGCCAGCTCACCACCGGAGAGGGAGACCCAGTACTTC. This translates into CASSPPERETQYF.

This clone was counted between two and nine times. The gene calls are TRBV11-2 and TRBJ1-5; D possibly corresponds to TRBD1 (6 bases). Trimming took 2 bases from V and 7 from J, leaving 9 bases between them. Per the germline V gene, CDR1 is SGHAT and CDR2 is FQNNGV. The CDR3 extends over 13 amino acids. The CDR3 DNA sequence: TGTGCCAGCAGCTTACACAGGGACCAGCCCCAGCATTTT. The encoded protein is CASSLHRDQPQHF. Based on the CDR3 plus reference TRBV11-2 and TRBJ1-5, the full variable domain is EAGVAQSPRYKIIEKRQSVAFWCNPISGHATLYWYQQILGQGPKLLIQFQNNGVVDDSQLPKDRFSAERLKGVDSTLKIQPAKLEDSAVYLCASSLHRDQPQHFGDGTRLSIL.

The rearrangement joins TRBV5-6 to TRBJ2-5, with D possibly matching TRBD2 (6 bases). With 3 bases removed from V and 1 base from J, the gap between germline ends came to 13 bases. The CDR3 runs 15 residues. The germline gives CDR1 SGHDT, CDR2 YYEEEE. The CDR3 DNA follows: TGTGCCAGCAGCTGGGGTGGGGGAGGCCAAGAGACCCAGTACTTC. It encodes CASSWGGGGQETQYF.

The V call is TRBV25-1, the J call TRBJ2-3; D might be TRBD2 (6 bases). The CDR3 runs to 12 residues. Deletions cut 8 bases from V and 5 bases from J, with 11 bases between. Germline values: CDR1 MGHDK, CDR2 SYGVNS. CDR3 loop: CASRRAGDTQYF. DNA of the CDR3: TGTGCCAGCCGGAGGGCTGGAGATACGCAGTATTTT.

The chain combines TRBV2 with TRBJ2-4, with D perhaps matching TRBD2 (7 bases). Trimming removed 6 bases from V and 10 bases from J, with 19 bases in between. The CDR3 loop spans 14 amino acids. Germline CDR1 reads SNHLY; CDR2 reads FYNNEI. In DNA form, the CDR3 reads TGTGCCAGCAGCTTAGGGGGGGGGCAAAGGATTCAGTACTTC. Translating it yields CASSLGGGQRIQYF.

The chain joins TRBV27 to TRBJ2-2, with a tentative D call TRBD2 (5 bases). The V and J ends lost 7 bases and 2 bases respectively, with 11 bases between them. Per the germline V gene, CDR1 is MNHEY and CDR2 is SMNVEV (reference sequence). The CDR3 is 14 amino acids. This CDR3 reads CASMSGSNTGELFF. DNA of the CDR3: TGTGCCAGCATGAGCGGAAGTAACACCGGGGAGCTGTTTTTT.

The V gene is TRBV5-4, the J gene TRBJ1-1, with 7 bases lining up with TRBD1. This CDR3 has 14 amino acids. V gave up 5 bases and J gave up 4 bases; unmatched junction bases: 8. CDR1 is SGHNT and CDR2 is YYREEE in the germline V gene (reference sequence). The CDR3 sequence is CASRGQSQGTEAFF. In nucleotides, the CDR3 is TGTGCCAGCAGGGGACAGTCCCAGGGCACTGAAGCTTTCTTT.

V and J are TRBV6-5 and TRBJ1-1; TRBD1 might be the D (6 bases). The CDR3 has 13 residues. Germline V CDR1 and CDR2: MNHEY, SVGAGI. V lost 2 bases and J lost 5, with 9 bases in between. The CDR3 DNA sequence: TGTGCCAGCAGTTACACAGGGAGAACTGAAGCTTTCTTT. It codes for CASSYTGRTEAFF.

V gene TRBV5-4 combines with J gene TRBJ2-7, with 11 bases matching TRBD2. This CDR3 contains 18 residues. The V gene end was trimmed by 0 bases and the J gene end by 6 bases; junction bases not matched to a gene: 14. Per germline, CDR1 SGHNT and CDR2 YYREEE (reference sequence). The CDR3: CASSLAPSPLAGGGEQYF. The CDR3 nucleotides are TGTGCCAGCAGCTTGGCCCCCTCACCTTTAGCGGGAGGGGGCGAGCAGTACTTC.